Below are 7 T cell receptor beta chains sequenced from a single sample in a study of radiation and T cells in renal cell carcinoma. As for time point: baseline pretreatment blood. The treatment is: 15 Gy SBRT to primary tumor, nephrectomy 4 weeks later. Clones were read by immunoSEQ multiplex PCR, and TCRdb kept only the in-frame ones, dropping some. The sample gives about 140,000 clones, around 78% of which show up once; roughly 23% is in the top ten. The sequenced sample was blood, obtained from a patient whose treatment included radiotherapy and nephrectomy. The receptors come from a woman aged 45-65 years with renal cell carcinoma.

This chain connects TRBV7-2 to TRBJ1-1; D unresolved. Trimming took off 6 bases at V and 11 bases at J, with 16 bases between the two ends. Germline CDR1 reads SGHTA; CDR2 reads FQGNSA. The CDR3 sequence is 12 residues long. The CDR3 spells CASSRGPTEAFF. DNA for the CDR3: TGTGCCAGCAGTCGCGGACCCACGGAGGCTTTCTTT.

V gene TRBV5-4 combines with J gene TRBJ1-3; D unresolved. The V end was cut by 0 bases, the J end by 1 base, with 5 bases between. Germline values: CDR1 SGHNT, CDR2 YYREEE (reference sequence). The CDR3 is 14 amino acids. The CDR3 DNA is TGTGCCAGCAGCTTGGACCTTTCTGGAAACACCATATATTTT. Translating it yields CASSLDLSGNTIYF.

This chain links TRBV6-5 with TRBJ1-2; D might be TRBD1 (5 bases). Trimming took off 4 bases at V and 6 bases at J, with 21 bases between the two ends. Looked up from germline, CDR1 is MNHEY and CDR2 is SVGAGI. This CDR3 is 16 amino acids long. The CDR3 coding sequence is TGTGCCAGCAGTTCTGGGGGGTGGGAGGGGCTGGATGGCTACACCTTC. Its protein product is CASSSGGWEGLDGYTF.

This clone was detected a few times. The chain has TRBV10-2 and TRBJ2-7; D unclear. Germline CDR1 reads WSHSY; CDR2 reads SAAADI. This CDR3 region has 15 residues. With 2 bases removed from V and 0 bases from J, the gap between germline ends came to 11 bases. The CDR3 reads CASSEDRSRSYEQYF. As DNA, the CDR3 is TGCGCCAGCAGTGAGGACCGATCGCGCTCCTACGAGCAGTACTTC.

The gene calls are TRBV18 and TRBJ2-1, with 8 bases identical to TRBD1. The CDR3 runs to 13 residues. With V trimmed by 6 bases and J by 5 bases, 3 bases remained unmatched. CDR1 and CDR2 (germline): KGHSH, LQKENI. CDR3 coding DNA: TGTGCCAGCTCGTTGGACAGGGACAATGAGCAGTTCTTC. Protein sequence: CASSLDRDNEQFF. The full variable domain, rest sourced from reference TRBV18 and TRBJ2-1, is NAGVMQNPRHLVRRRGQEARLRCSPMKGHSHVYWYRQLPEEGLKFMVYLQKENIIDESGMPKERFSAEFPKEGPSILRIQQVVRGDSAAYFCASSLDRDNEQFFGPGTRLTVL.

The J gene is TRBJ1-5, the V gene TRBV4-1; weak D call: TRBD1 (6 bases). V was pared by 1 base and J by 1 base, with 11 bases between. The CDR3 is 16 amino acids. The V gene's germline CDR1 is MGHRA and CDR2 YSYEKL. In nucleotides, the CDR3 is TGCGCCAGCAGCCAAGTATCACAGGGAAGCAATCAGCCCCAGCATTTT. Protein sequence: CASSQVSQGSNQPQHF.

V and J are TRBV4-1 and TRBJ1-3; 9 bases are shared with TRBD1. Germline V lookup: CDR1 MGHRA, CDR2 YSYEKL. With V trimmed by 5 bases and J by 0 bases, 5 bases remained unmatched. This CDR3 is 16 amino acids long. The CDR3 coding sequence is TGCGCCAGCAGCGGGGGACAGGGAAACTCTGGAAACACCATATATTTT. Amino acid sequence: CASSGGQGNSGNTIYF.